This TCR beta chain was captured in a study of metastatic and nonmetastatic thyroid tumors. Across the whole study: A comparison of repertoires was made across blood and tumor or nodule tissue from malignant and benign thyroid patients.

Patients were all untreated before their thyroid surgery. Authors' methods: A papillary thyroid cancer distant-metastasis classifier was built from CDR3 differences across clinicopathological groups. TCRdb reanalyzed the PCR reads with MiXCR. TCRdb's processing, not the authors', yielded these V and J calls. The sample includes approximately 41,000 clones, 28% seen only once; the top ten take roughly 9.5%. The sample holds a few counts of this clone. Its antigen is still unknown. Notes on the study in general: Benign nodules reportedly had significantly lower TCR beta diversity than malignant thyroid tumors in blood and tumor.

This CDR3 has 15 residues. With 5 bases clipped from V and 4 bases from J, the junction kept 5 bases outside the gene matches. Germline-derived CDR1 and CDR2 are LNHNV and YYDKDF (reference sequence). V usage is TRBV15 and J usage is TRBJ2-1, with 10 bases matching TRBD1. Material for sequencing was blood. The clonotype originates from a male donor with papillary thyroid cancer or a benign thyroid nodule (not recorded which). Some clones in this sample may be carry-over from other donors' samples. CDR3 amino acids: CATSGGQGEYNEQFF. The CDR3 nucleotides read TGTGCCACCAGCGGCGGACAGGGGGAGTACAATGAGCAGTTCTTC.